This note documents a single T cell receptor beta chain sequence. This entry is derived from a study of blood T cell repertoires in COVID-19. Study in general: Sources were T cells, B-cell-depleted T cells, or PBMCs; the material itself was cDNA or gDNA.

Authors' processing steps: How many nucleated cells were present was estimated from reference gene primer amplification. The assay was immunoSEQ multiplex PCR, and TCRdb's table has in-frame clones only and misses some. Clone size and V and J calls were adopted from that table, with D and trimming inferred from the DNA. This sample has approximately 36,000 clones; about nine tenths occur once, and the top ten carry 20% to 25%. The sequence was obtained from a man between 60 and 70 years old with acute or convalescent COVID-19. Sequences were obtained from peripheral blood.

DNA for the CDR3: TGTGCCAGCAGGCTCCAGGGTTCCTACGAGCAGTACTTC. Amino acid sequence: CASRLQGSYEQYF. The chain links TRBV27 to TRBJ2-7; TRBD1 might be the D (5 bases). There are 13 residues in the CDR3. Trimming stripped 6 bases from V and 1 base from J, with 10 bases between. The germline V gene encodes CDR1 MNHEY and CDR2 SMNVEV (reference sequence).